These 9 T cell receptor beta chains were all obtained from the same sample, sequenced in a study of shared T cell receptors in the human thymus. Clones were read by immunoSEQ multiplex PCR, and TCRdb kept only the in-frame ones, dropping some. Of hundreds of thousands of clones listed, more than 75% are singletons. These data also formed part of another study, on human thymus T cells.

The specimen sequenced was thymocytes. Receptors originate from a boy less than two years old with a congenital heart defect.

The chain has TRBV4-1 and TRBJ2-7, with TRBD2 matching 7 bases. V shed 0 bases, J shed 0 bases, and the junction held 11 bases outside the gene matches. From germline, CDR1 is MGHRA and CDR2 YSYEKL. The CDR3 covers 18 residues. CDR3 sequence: CASSQEVGLSGRSYEQYF. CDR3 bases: TGCGCCAGCAGCCAAGAGGTAGGGCTTAGCGGGCGCTCCTACGAGCAGTACTTC.

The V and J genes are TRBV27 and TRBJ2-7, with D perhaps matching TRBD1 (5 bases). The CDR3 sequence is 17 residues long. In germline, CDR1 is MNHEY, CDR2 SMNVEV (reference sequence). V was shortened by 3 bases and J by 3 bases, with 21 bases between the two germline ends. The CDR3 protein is CASSFRPPGQGGYEQYF. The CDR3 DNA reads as TGTGCCAGCAGTTTTAGGCCCCCCGGGCAGGGCGGCTACGAGCAGTACTTC.

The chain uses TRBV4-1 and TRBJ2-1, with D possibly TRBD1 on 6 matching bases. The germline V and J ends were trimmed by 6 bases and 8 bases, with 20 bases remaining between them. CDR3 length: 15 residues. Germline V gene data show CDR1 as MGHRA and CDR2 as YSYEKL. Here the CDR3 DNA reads TGCGCCAGCAGTCCAGGGGCTTCCCGGAGGCATGAGCAGTTCTTC. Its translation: CASSPGASRRHEQFF.

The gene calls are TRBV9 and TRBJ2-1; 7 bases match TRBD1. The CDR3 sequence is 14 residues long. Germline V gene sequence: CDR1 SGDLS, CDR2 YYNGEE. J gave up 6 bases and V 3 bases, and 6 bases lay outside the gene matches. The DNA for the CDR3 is TGTGCCAGCAGCGCGACAGGGACCTGCAATGAGCAGTTCTTC. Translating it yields CASSATGTCNEQFF.

CDR3 coding DNA: TGTGCCAGCAGTACCTGCCCCCCGACAGGGGGTGACCCAAATGAGCAGTTCTTC. Its protein is CASSTCPPTGGDPNEQFF. The rearrangement links TRBV27 to TRBJ2-1; 9 bases align to TRBD1. J was trimmed by 7 bases and V by 5 bases; bases with no gene match: 18. Germline lookup yields CDR1 MNHEY and CDR2 SMNVEV (reference sequence). CDR3 length: 18 amino acids.

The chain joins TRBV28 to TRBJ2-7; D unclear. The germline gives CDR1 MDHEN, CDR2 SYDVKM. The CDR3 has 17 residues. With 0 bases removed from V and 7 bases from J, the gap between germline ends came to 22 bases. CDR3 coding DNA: TGTGCCAGCAGTTTATGCTCCTCTGGCGGAGCCTCCTGGGAGCAGTACTTC. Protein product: CASSLCSSGGASWEQYF.

The CDR3, as DNA: TGCGCCAGCAGCCAAGCTCCCCCGTCGCGGCTAGCCCCCTACTACGAGCAGTACTTC. This codes for CASSQAPPSRLAPYYEQYF. The rearrangement links TRBV4-3 to TRBJ2-7, with D possibly TRBD2 on 5 matching bases. CDR3 length: 19 amino acids. V was trimmed by 1 base and J by 3 bases, leaving 25 bases between them. Looked up from germline, CDR1 is LGHNA and CDR2 is YSLEER.

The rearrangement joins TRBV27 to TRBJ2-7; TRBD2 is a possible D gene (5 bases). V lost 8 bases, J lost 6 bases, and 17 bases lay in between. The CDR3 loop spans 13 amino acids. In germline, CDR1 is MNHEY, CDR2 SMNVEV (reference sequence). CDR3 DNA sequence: TGTGCCAGCCCTTATAGGGCGGCGGGCGAGCAGTACTTC. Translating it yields CASPYRAAGEQYF.

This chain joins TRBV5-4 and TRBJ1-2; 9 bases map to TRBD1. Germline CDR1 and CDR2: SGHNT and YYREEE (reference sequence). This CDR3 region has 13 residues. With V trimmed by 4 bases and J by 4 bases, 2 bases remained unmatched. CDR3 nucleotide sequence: TGTGCCAGCAGCCGGGACAGGGCCTATGGCTACACCTTC. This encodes CASSRDRAYGYTF.